These 32 T cell receptor beta chains came from one sample sequenced in a study of T cells in Graves' hyperthyroidism and ophthalmopathy. Amplification yielded TCR beta CDR3 regions, with RNA transcripts as the source. The HTBI primer set drove a first-round RT-PCR of the TCR CDR3. TCRdb re-analysed the multiplex PCR reads in MiXCR, keeping a single row per CDR3 protein. The sample holds just over 550,000 distinct CDR3 sequences, just over 45% seen once. Source material: peripheral blood or thyroid tissue (not recorded which). The receptors shown here come from a woman aged 18-29 years with Graves' hyperthyroidism.

The J gene is TRBJ1-1, the V gene TRBV12-3 or TRBV12-4; D uncertain. This CDR3 is built from 13 residues. Trimming removed 3 bases from V and 4 bases from J, with 9 bases in between. CDR3 sequence reads: CASSFQWGTEAFF. The DNA of the CDR3 is TGTGCCAGCAGTTTTCAGTGGGGCACTGAAGCTTTCTTT.

The rearrangement uses TRBV25-1 and TRBJ1-2; the D gene is possibly TRBD1 (6 bases). The CDR3 extends over 14 amino acids. Trimming shortened V by 5 bases and J by 8 bases, and 18 bases separated the two germline ends. CDR1 and CDR2 from the germline V gene are MGHDK and SYGVNS. The CDR3 loop is CASSLEWGARGYTF. The CDR3 region has the DNA TGTGCCAGCAGTTTAGAATGGGGGGCGCGGGGCTACACCTTC.

This clonotype has more than one count but fewer than ten. The V call is TRBV2, the J call TRBJ1-3; TRBD1 agrees at 9 bases. This CDR3 spans 17 amino acids. CDR1 is SNHLY and CDR2 is FYNNEI in the germline V gene. V shed 5 bases, J shed 0 bases, and the junction held 8 bases outside the gene matches. CDR3 region: CASSPWTGASSGNTIYF. CDR3 nucleotide sequence: TGTGCCAGCAGTCCTTGGACAGGGGCGAGCTCTGGAAACACCATATATTTT.

There are a few counts of this clonotype. The chain uses TRBV20-1 and TRBJ2-6; TRBD2 might be the D (6 bases). The CDR3 length is 16 residues. Germline V gene data show CDR1 as DFQATT and CDR2 as SNEGSKA (reference sequence). V was pared by 6 bases and J by 0 bases, with 15 bases between. CDR3 region: CSAPSRESSGANVLTF. CDR3 DNA: TGCAGTGCCCCTTCCCGGGAGAGCTCTGGGGCCAACGTCCTGACTTTC.

This clonotype was seen only a few times. This rearrangement joins TRBV7-3 to TRBJ1-3; possible D gene TRBD1, 5 bases. CDR1 is SGHTA and CDR2 is FQGTGA in the germline V gene. Trimming stripped 0 bases from V and 2 bases from J, with 17 bases between. This CDR3 comprises 18 residues. Here the CDR3 DNA reads TGTGCCAGCAGCTTAACTTCCGACAGAGAAGCGGCTGGAAACACCATATATTTT. The encoded protein is CASSLTSDREAAGNTIYF.

This clonotype was recorded a few times. The genes are TRBV10-1 and TRBJ1-4, with D possibly matching TRBD1 (6 bases). V lost 3 bases to trimming and J lost 10 bases, with 12 bases between them. CDR1 and CDR2 (germline): WNHNN, SYGVQD (reference sequence). This CDR3 is 13 amino acids long. The CDR3 sequence: CASSEQGGGKLFF. The CDR3 bases are TGCGCCAGCAGTGAACAGGGCGGGGGAAAACTGTTTTTT.

The chain joins TRBV20-1 to TRBJ1-4; D gene unclear. This CDR3 is 12 amino acids long. CDR1 and CDR2 from the germline V gene are DFQATT and SNEGSKA (reference sequence). V gave up 3 bases and J gave up 7 bases, with 9 bases separating them. The CDR3 loop reads CSARDEFEKLFF. The CDR3 DNA sequence: TGCAGTGCTAGGGACGAATTTGAAAAACTGTTTTTT.

This clonotype was observed a few times. The V gene is TRBV10-3, the J gene TRBJ1-5; tentatively, D is TRBD1 (5 bases). This CDR3 has 14 residues. V lost 2 bases and J lost 7, with 12 bases in between. Germline values: CDR1 ENHRY, CDR2 SYGVKD. Written as DNA, the CDR3 is TGTGCCATCAGTGAGGGCGTCGGGGGGCAGCCCCAGCATTTT. Residues: CAISEGVGGQPQHF.

The rearrangement uses TRBV29-1 and TRBJ2-7; no clear D gene. The CDR3 totals 9 residues. Trimming shortened V by 8 bases and J by 2 bases, and 4 bases separated the two germline ends. The germline gives CDR1 SQVTM, CDR2 ANQGSEA. CDR3 nucleotide sequence: TGCAGCTCTACCTACGAGCAGTACTTC. The encoded protein is CSSTYEQYF.

This clonotype occurred a few times. The chain links TRBV20-1 to TRBJ1-1; D gene ambiguous. Trimming shortened V by 3 bases and J by 0 bases, and 8 bases separated the two germline ends. Germline V lookup: CDR1 DFQATT, CDR2 SNEGSKA (reference sequence). This CDR3 is 13 amino acids long. The CDR3: CSASFGMNTEAFF. In DNA, the CDR3 is TGCAGTGCTAGTTTCGGCATGAACACTGAAGCTTTCTTT.

The chain employs TRBV29-1 and TRBJ2-7; 9 positions match TRBD2. Germline assignment: CDR1 SQVTM and CDR2 ANQGSEA. The CDR3 extends over 13 amino acids. The trim removed 2 bases at V and 4 bases at J, leaving 3 bases unmatched. The CDR3 coding sequence is TGCAGCGTTGAACCTAGCGGGACTTACGAGCAGTACTTC. This translates into CSVEPSGTYEQYF.

The chain is built from TRBV2 and TRBJ1-4; D not resolved. The germline V gene encodes CDR1 SNHLY and CDR2 FYNNEI. Deletions cut 8 bases from V and 4 bases from J, with 5 bases between. The CDR3 consists of 11 residues. This CDR3 is CASLINEKLFF. CDR3 nucleotides: TGTGCCAGCCTCATTAATGAAAAACTGTTTTTT.

This clonotype was seen repeatedly, ten times or more. The V call is TRBV20-1, the J call TRBJ1-5; no reliable D call. The CDR3 length is 13 residues. In germline, CDR1 is DFQATT, CDR2 SNEGSKA (reference sequence). The ends were cut back, 4 bases at V and 3 bases at J, with 10 bases in the middle. DNA for the CDR3: TGCAGTGCTATAGGCGCGGTCAATCAGCCCCAGCATTTT. As protein: CSAIGAVNQPQHF.

The chain has TRBV7-3 and TRBJ2-5, with a weak D call TRBD2 (5 bases). The V end lost 5 bases, the J end lost 2 bases, and 18 bases lay between the germline ends. The CDR3 covers 16 residues. The germline gives CDR1 SGHTA, CDR2 FQGTGA. The CDR3 region has the DNA TGTGCCAGCAGCACCGCACGGGCCGGCGGGCAAGAGACCCAGTACTTC. Amino acid sequence: CASSTARAGGQETQYF.

This clonotype was recorded once. J is TRBJ2-7 and V is TRBV7-9, with 8 bases identical to TRBD1. With V trimmed by 5 bases and J by 4 bases, 10 bases remained unmatched. The germline V gene encodes CDR1 SEHNR and CDR2 FQNEAQ (reference sequence). The CDR3 runs to 15 residues. CDR3 loop: CASSPETGDWYEQYF. CDR3 nucleotide sequence: TGTGCCAGCAGCCCTGAGACAGGGGATTGGTACGAGCAGTACTTC.

In its sample, this clonotype was seen many times. The V and J genes are TRBV29-1 and TRBJ1-4; D perhaps matches TRBD1 (6 bases). The germline V and J ends were trimmed by 5 bases and 0 bases, with 7 bases remaining between them. This CDR3 has 13 residues. The germline V gene encodes CDR1 SQVTM and CDR2 ANQGSEA. For the CDR3, the DNA is TGCAGCGTTAAGGGGGCAACTAATGAAAAACTGTTTTTT. It translates to CSVKGATNEKLFF. Full variable domain (outside the CDR3, taken from reference TRBV29-1 and TRBJ1-4): SAVISQKPSRDICQRGTSLTIQCQVDSQVTMMFWYRQQPGQSLTLIATANQGSEATYESGFVIDKFPISRPNLTFSTLTVSNMSPEDSSIYLCSVKGATNEKLFFGSGTQLSVL.

This clonotype has a count of ten or more. The chain employs TRBV7-2 and TRBJ1-2, with D perhaps TRBD1 (5 bases). V lost 3 bases to trimming and J lost 8 bases, with 25 bases between them. The CDR3 is 17 residues long. From germline, CDR1 is SGHTA and CDR2 FQGNSA. The CDR3 nucleotides read TGTGCCAGCAGCTTCATTGGGAGGAGAGGGACTCAGTTGGGCTACACCTTC. It specifies CASSFIGRRGTQLGYTF.

There are many counts of this clonotype. The chain combines TRBV24-1 with TRBJ2-7, with no clear D. The V gene lost 5 bases and the J gene lost 3 bases, with 13 bases spanning the gap. The CDR3 totals 14 residues. The germline gives CDR1 KGHDR, CDR2 SFDVKD. CDR3 nucleotide sequence: TGTGCCACCAGTGTTCGGCCGTTCGACTACGAGCAGTACTTC. It yields the protein CATSVRPFDYEQYF.

This clonotype was detected only a few times. The J gene is TRBJ1-5, the V gene TRBV12-3 or TRBV12-4; 8 bases map to TRBD1. Trimming removed 10 bases from V and 6 bases from J; junction bases left unmatched: 11. The CDR3 is 14 amino acids. The CDR3 region has the DNA TGTGCCATTCCGGGACAGGAGGAAAGTCAGCCCCAGCATTTT. Its protein is CAIPGQEESQPQHF.

This clonotype was observed a few times. V gene TRBV2 combines with J gene TRBJ2-7, with a possible D match to TRBD2 (6 bases). This CDR3 comprises 13 residues. Germline assignment: CDR1 SNHLY and CDR2 FYNNEI. The V and J ends lost 8 bases and 3 bases respectively, with 14 bases between them. The CDR3 protein is CASGRGTYYEQYF. CDR3 sequence (DNA): TGTGCCAGCGGGCGCGGGACCTACTACGAGCAGTACTTC.

This clonotype showed up just a few times. The genes are TRBV20-1 and TRBJ1-2, with no clear D. Germline values: CDR1 DFQATT, CDR2 SNEGSKA (reference sequence). Trimming cost V 4 bases and J 4 bases, with 4 bases left between them. This CDR3 has 10 residues. The DNA for the CDR3 is TGCAGTGCTAAAGCCTATGGCTACACCTTC. Translating gives CSAKAYGYTF.

This clonotype was counted at least ten times. The chain couples TRBV5-4 to TRBJ1-2; D uncertain. V lost 0 bases, J lost 6 bases, and 9 bases lay in between. The CDR3 runs to 13 residues. Germline V gene data show CDR1 as SGHNT and CDR2 as YYREEE (reference sequence). The CDR3 region has the DNA TGTGCCAGCAGCTTGGCCAGCGCCAATGGCTACACCTTC. It yields the protein CASSLASANGYTF.

This clonotype was found a few times. The rearrangement uses TRBV9 and TRBJ2-7, with a weak D call TRBD1 (5 bases). V was clipped by 4 bases and J by 2 bases, with 10 bases between them. CDR3 length equals 13 residues. Germline V lookup: CDR1 SGDLS, CDR2 YYNGEE. This CDR3 reads CASSLTDAYEQYF. The DNA of the CDR3 is TGTGCCAGCAGCCTGACAGACGCCTACGAGCAGTACTTC.

This clonotype appeared a few times. The chain employs TRBV6-6 and TRBJ1-5; 7 bases are a match to TRBD1. Trimming cost V 9 bases and J 0 bases; bases outside gene matches: 2. The CDR3 is 13 amino acids. The germline gives CDR1 MNHNY, CDR2 SVGAGI (reference sequence). The chain's CDR3 is CASAGGSNQPQHF. The CDR3 DNA reads TGTGCCAGTGCAGGGGGTAGCAATCAGCCCCAGCATTTT.

This clonotype was counted only a few times. The chain couples TRBV5-1 to TRBJ2-2; 7 nucleotides match TRBD2. This CDR3 region has 11 residues. In germline, CDR1 is SGHRS, CDR2 YFSETQ. Trimming removed 6 bases from V and 7 bases from J; junction bases left unmatched: 0. The CDR3 DNA is TGCGCCAGCAAGCGGGGCGGGGAGCTGTTTTTT. This gives the protein CASKRGGELFF.

At least ten counts were recorded for this clonotype. The V and J genes are TRBV9 and TRBJ1-4; D may be TRBD1 (6 bases). This CDR3 is built from 14 residues. CDR1 and CDR2 (germline): SGDLS, YYNGEE. With 4 bases removed from V and 8 bases from J, the gap between germline ends came to 15 bases. The CDR3 reads CASSPTGSWEKLFF. DNA for the CDR3: TGTGCCAGCAGCCCGACAGGTTCATGGGAAAAACTGTTTTTT.

A remark on this clonotype: A read error may account for a junction end that differs from germline. The J gene is TRBJ2-7, the V gene TRBV7-9, with D possibly TRBD1 on 6 matching bases. Looked up from germline, CDR1 is SEHNR and CDR2 is FQNEAQ (reference sequence). The CDR3 consists of 14 residues. DNA for the CDR3: TGTGCCAGCAGCTATACAGGGTCGGAAGCGGAGCGGTACTTC. It specifies CASSYTGSEAERYF.

The J gene is TRBJ1-5, the V gene TRBV7-9; a possible D gene is TRBD1 (5 bases). Germline V gene lookup returns CDR1 SEHNR and CDR2 FQNEAQ (reference sequence). This CDR3 has 16 residues. Trimming cost V 1 base and J 4 bases, with 14 bases left between them. CDR3 sequence (DNA): TGTGCCAGCAGCTTAGATTTCAGGGTCGGGAATCAGCCCCAGCATTTT. As protein: CASSLDFRVGNQPQHF.

J is TRBJ2-5 and V is TRBV6-5, with D possibly TRBD1 on 7 matching bases. The CDR3 runs 15 residues. V shed 0 bases and J shed 5 bases, with 13 bases lying between them. Per the germline V gene, CDR1 is MNHEY and CDR2 is SVGAGI. This chain's CDR3 is CASSYSEGQRETQYF. As DNA, the CDR3 is TGTGCCAGCAGTTACTCGGAGGGACAGAGGGAGACCCAGTACTTC.

The chain has TRBV20-1 and TRBJ1-5; a possible D gene is TRBD1 (6 bases). Per germline, CDR1 DFQATT and CDR2 SNEGSKA (reference sequence). Deletions cut 2 bases from V and 3 bases from J, with 11 bases between. The CDR3 loop spans 14 amino acids. In nucleotides, the CDR3 is TGCAGTGCTAGACAGGGGCGTGTCAATCAGCCCCAGCATTTT. It translates to CSARQGRVNQPQHF.

The chain couples TRBV5-4 to TRBJ1-2; 8 positions agree with TRBD1. J gave up 2 bases and V 4 bases, and 7 bases lay outside the gene matches. Germline CDR1 and CDR2: SGHNT and YYREEE (reference sequence). This CDR3 is built from 15 residues. The CDR3 reads CASSLDRASNYGYTF. The CDR3 DNA reads as TGTGCCAGCAGCCTGGACAGGGCGTCAAACTATGGCTACACCTTC.

On this clonotype: An end of the junction differs from the germline gene, which may be a read error. The chain uses TRBV7-9 and TRBJ2-6; either TRBD1 or TRBD2 may supply D (5 bases each). The CDR3 is 11 residues long. Germline CDR1 SEHNR, CDR2 FQNEAQ (reference sequence). This CDR3 is CASRRDGSEAF. CDR3 sequence (DNA): TGTGCCAGCAGACGGGACGGCTCTGAAGCTTTC.